This T cell receptor beta chain was recorded in a study of cytomegalovirus exposure and HLA in healthy donors. PCR amplification relied on 60 Vbeta primers (plus 13 Jbeta primers). Profiling relied on immunoSEQ multiplex PCR, and the TCRdb table lists in-frame clones only, not all of them. This sample has about 200,000 clones; roughly three quarters occur once, and the top ten carry around 1.7%. The receptor was isolated from a man aged 45-65 years in good health and CMV-seronegative. The specimen was PBMCs.

The chain's CDR3 is CASSLPGQGAGLLTFF. The CDR3 DNA reads TGTGCCAGCAGCTTGCCGGGACAGGGGGCCGGGCTCTTGACTTTCTTT. The chain is built from TRBV7-9 and TRBJ1-1; 12 nucleotides agree with TRBD1. Germline trimming cut 3 bases from V and 12 bases from J; bases unmatched to any gene: 14. Germline V gene data show CDR1 as SEHNR and CDR2 as FQNEAQ (reference sequence). This CDR3 contains 16 residues.